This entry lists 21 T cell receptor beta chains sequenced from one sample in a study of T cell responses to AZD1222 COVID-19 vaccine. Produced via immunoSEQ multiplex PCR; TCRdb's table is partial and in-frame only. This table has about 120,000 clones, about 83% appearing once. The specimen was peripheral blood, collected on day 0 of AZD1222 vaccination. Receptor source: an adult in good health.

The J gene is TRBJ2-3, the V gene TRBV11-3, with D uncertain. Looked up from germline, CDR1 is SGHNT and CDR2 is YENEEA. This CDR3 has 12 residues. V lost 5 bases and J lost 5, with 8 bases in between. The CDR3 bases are TGTGCCAGCAGCCGGGCAAAAGATACGCAGTATTTT. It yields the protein CASSRAKDTQYF.

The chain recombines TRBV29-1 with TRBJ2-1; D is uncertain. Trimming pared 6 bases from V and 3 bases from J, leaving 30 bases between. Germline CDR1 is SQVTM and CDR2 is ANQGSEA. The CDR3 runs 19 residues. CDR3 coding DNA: TGCAGCGTCGACAACCGACGAAGTAGCTCACATGGGATCTACAATGAGCAGTTCTTC. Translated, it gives CSVDNRRSSSHGIYNEQFF.

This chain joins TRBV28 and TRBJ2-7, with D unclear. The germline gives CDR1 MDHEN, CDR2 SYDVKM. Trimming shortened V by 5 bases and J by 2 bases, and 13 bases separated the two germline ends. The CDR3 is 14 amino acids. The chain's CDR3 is CASSNLISTYEQYF. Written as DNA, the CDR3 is TGTGCCAGCAGTAACTTAATATCCACCTACGAGCAGTACTTC.

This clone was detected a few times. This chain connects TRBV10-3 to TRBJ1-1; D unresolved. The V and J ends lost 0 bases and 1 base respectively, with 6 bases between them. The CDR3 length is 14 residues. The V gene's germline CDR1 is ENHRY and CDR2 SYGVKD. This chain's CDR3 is CAISESVENTEAFF. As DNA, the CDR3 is TGTGCCATCAGTGAGTCGGTAGAGAACACTGAAGCTTTCTTT.

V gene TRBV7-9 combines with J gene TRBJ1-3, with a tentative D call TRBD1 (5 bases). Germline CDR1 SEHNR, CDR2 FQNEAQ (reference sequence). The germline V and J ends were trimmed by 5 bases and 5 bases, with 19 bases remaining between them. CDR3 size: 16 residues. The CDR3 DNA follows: TGTGCCAGCAGCCCCGGGGGAGCGAGGGGTAGAAACACCATATATTTT. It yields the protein CASSPGGARGRNTIYF.

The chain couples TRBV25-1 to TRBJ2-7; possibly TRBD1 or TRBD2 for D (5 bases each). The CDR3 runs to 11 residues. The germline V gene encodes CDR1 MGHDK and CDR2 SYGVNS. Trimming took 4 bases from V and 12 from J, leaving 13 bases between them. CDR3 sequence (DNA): TGTGCCAGCAGTGGGAAGGGACCGACGTACTTC. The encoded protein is CASSGKGPTYF.

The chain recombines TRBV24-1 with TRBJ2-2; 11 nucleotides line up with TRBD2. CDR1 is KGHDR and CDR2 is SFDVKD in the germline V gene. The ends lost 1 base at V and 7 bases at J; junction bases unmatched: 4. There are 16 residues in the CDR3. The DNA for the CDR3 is TGTGCCACCAGTGATTTAGGGACTAGCGGACGCGGGGAGCTGTTTTTT. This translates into CATSDLGTSGRGELFF.

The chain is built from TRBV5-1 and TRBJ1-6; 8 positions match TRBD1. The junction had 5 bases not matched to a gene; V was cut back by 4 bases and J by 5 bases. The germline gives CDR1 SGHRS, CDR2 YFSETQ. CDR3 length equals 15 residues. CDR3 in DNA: TGCGCCAGCAGCCCGTCGGGACAGGATAATTCACCCCTCCACTTT. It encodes CASSPSGQDNSPLHF.

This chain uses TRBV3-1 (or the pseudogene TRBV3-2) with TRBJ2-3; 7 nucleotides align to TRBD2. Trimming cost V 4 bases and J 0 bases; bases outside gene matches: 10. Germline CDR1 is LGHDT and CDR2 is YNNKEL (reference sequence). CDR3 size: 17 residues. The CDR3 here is CASSPPSGTTSTDTQYF. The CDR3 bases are TGTGCCAGCAGCCCCCCGTCCGGGACTACTAGCACAGATACGCAGTATTTT.

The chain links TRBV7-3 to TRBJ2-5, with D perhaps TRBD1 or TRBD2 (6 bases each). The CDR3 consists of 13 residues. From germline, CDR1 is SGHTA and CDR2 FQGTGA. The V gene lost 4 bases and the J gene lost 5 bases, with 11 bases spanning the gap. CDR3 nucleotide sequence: TGTGCCAGCAGCTCCGGAGGGGGGGAGACCCAGTACTTC. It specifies CASSSGGGETQYF.

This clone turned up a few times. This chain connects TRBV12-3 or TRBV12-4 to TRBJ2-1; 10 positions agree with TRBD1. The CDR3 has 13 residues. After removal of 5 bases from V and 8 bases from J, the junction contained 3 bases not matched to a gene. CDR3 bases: TGTGCCAGCAGTCGGGACAGGGGCGATGAGCAGTTCTTC. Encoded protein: CASSRDRGDEQFF.

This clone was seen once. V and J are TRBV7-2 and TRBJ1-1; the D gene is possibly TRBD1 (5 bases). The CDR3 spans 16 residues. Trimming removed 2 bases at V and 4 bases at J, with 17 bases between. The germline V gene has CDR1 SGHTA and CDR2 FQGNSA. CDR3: CASSLNGGDLATEAFF. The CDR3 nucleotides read TGTGCCAGCAGCTTAAACGGGGGGGACCTCGCCACTGAAGCTTTCTTT.

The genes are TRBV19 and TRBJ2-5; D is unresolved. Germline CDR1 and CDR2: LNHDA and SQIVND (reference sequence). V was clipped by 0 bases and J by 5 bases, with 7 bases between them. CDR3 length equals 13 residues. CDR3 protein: CASSIDGLETQYF. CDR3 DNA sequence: TGTGCCAGTAGTATAGACGGTCTCGAGACCCAGTACTTC.

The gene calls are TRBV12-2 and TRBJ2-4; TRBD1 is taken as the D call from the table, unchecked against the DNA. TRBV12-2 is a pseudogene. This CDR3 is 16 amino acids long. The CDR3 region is CASRLPRPLAKNIQYF. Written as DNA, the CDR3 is TGTGCAAGTCGCTTACCCAGGCCCTTAGCCAAAAACATTCAGTACTTC.

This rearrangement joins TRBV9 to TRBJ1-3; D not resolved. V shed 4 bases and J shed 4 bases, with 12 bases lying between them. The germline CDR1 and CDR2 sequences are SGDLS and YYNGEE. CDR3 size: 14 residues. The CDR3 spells CASSPSDEGNTIYF. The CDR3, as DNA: TGTGCCAGCAGCCCAAGCGACGAAGGAAACACCATATATTTT.

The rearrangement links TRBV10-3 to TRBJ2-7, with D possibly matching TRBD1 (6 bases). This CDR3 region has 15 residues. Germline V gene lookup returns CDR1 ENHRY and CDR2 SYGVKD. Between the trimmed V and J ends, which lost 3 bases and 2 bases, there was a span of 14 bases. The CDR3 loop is CAISDSRGLPYEQYF. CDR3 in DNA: TGTGCCATCAGTGATTCCAGGGGTCTTCCCTACGAGCAGTACTTC.

The CDR3 DNA reads TGTGCCAGCAGCCTTCCGACAGGGGGTTACACTAGACTGTTTTTT. Translating it yields CASSLPTGGYTRLFF. The V and J genes are TRBV7-2 and TRBJ1-4; 9 bases match TRBD1. The CDR3 runs to 15 residues. Germline CDR1 reads SGHTA; CDR2 reads FQGNSA. Trimming at V came to 5 bases and at J to 13 bases, leaving 14 bases not matched to a gene.

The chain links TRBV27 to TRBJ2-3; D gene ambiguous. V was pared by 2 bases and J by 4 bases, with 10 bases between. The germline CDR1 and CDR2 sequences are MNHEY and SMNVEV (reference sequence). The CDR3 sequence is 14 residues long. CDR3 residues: CASSLGPAPDTQYF. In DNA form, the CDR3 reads TGTGCCAGCAGTTTAGGTCCAGCCCCAGATACGCAGTATTTT.

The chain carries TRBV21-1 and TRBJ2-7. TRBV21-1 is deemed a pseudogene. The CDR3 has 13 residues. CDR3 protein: CASSARDTYEQYF. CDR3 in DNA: TGTGCCAGCAGCGCGCGGGACACCTACGAGCAGTACTTC.

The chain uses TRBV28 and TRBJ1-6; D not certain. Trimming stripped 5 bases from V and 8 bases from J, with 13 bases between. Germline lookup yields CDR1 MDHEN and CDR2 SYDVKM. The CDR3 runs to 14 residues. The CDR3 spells CASSQRIRDSPLHF. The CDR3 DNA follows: TGTGCCAGCAGTCAGCGAATCCGGGATTCACCCCTCCACTTT.

Here the CDR3 DNA reads TGTGCCAGCAGCGAACAGGGGGGCTTCTACAATGAGCAGTTCTTC. Translating it yields CASSEQGGFYNEQFF. The rearrangement links TRBV9 to TRBJ2-1; TRBD1 matches at 8 bases. With 3 bases clipped from V and 3 bases from J, the junction kept 5 bases outside the gene matches. The germline V gene has CDR1 SGDLS and CDR2 YYNGEE. The CDR3 is made up of 15 amino acids.